These T cell receptor beta chains were read from a single sample in a study of shared clonotypes between healthy human individuals. Only in-frame clones appear in the TCRdb table, and some are missing; sequencing was by immunoSEQ multiplex PCR. Counted here are around 510,000 clones, roughly 79% occurring once; the ten biggest clones make up around 12%. The sample comprised PBMCs. The receptors stem from a middle-aged woman in good health. Some clones in this sample may be carry-over from other donors' samples. Both conserved end residues are part of each CDR3. D genes are given only for firm matches. The listing skips clone size in some rows; elsewhere it reads once, few, many or a size class.

cdr3_aa | cdr3_nt | clone_size | v_call | d_call | j_call
CASSNFSHYGYTF | TGTGCCAGTAGTAATTTCAGCCACTATGGCTACACCTTC | NA | TRBV19 | NA | TRBJ1-2
CASSFGSSDEQFF | TGTGCCAGCAGTTTCGGGTCTAGCGATGAGCAGTTCTTC | NA | TRBV27 | NA | TRBJ2-1
CASSLWAANYGYTF | TGTGCCAGCAGTTTATGGGCGGCTAACTATGGCTACACCTTC | NA | TRBV28 | NA | TRBJ1-2
CASSPLPTSGRSFF | TGTGCCAGCAGCCCCCTACCCACTAGCGGGAGGAGTTTCTTC | many | TRBV4-2 | TRBD2 | TRBJ2-1
CASSSVRLTSGMGYEQYF | TGTGCCAGCAGCTCCGTCCGTTTGACTAGCGGGATGGGGTACGAGCAGTACTTC | NA | TRBV7-8 | TRBD2 | TRBJ2-7
CSVDQGAPTEAFF | TGCAGCGTTGACCAGGGGGCGCCCACTGAAGCTTTCTTT | NA | TRBV29-1 | TRBD1 | TRBJ1-1
CASSLAGGDTQYF | TGTGCCAGCAGCTTAGCGGGGGGCGATACGCAGTATTTT | NA | TRBV7-9 | NA | TRBJ2-3
CASTKDYYEQYF | TGTGCCAGCACCAAGGACTACTACGAGCAGTACTTC | many | TRBV6-1 | NA | TRBJ2-7
CAWSALGQGGMETQYF | TGTGCCTGGAGTGCCCTCGGACAGGGTGGTATGGAGACCCAGTACTTC | few | TRBV30 | TRBD1 | TRBJ2-5
CASSPGLAGRHNEQFF | TGTGCCAGCAGCCCAGGACTAGCGGGAAGACACAATGAGCAGTTCTTC | NA | TRBV7-8 | TRBD2 | TRBJ2-1
CSVVTNTGELFF | TGCAGCGTAGTAACCAACACCGGGGAGCTGTTTTTT | NA | TRBV29-1 | NA | TRBJ2-2
CASSQDLQGRQETQYF | TGCGCCAGCAGCCAAGATCTTCAGGGACGGCAAGAGACCCAGTACTTC | NA | TRBV4-1 | NA | TRBJ2-5
CASSPRAGPRADTQYF | TGTGCCAGCTCACCACGGGCAGGGCCCCGGGCAGATACGCAGTATTTT | NA | TRBV18 | NA | TRBJ2-3
CASSSRTGEAGEQYF | TGTGCCAGCTCATCCAGGACAGGAGAAGCAGGCGAGCAGTACTTC | NA | TRBV18 | TRBD1 | TRBJ2-7
CSPTWGGTQYF | TGCAGCCCAACGTGGGGGGGGACCCAGTACTTC | NA | TRBV29-1 | TRBD2 | TRBJ2-5
CASSLFSTGKNTEAFF | TGTGCCAGCAGTTTATTCTCGACAGGAAAGAACACTGAAGCTTTCTTT | few | TRBV28 | NA | TRBJ1-1
CASGLVLPPGQGNQPQHF | TGTGCTAGTGGTTTGGTACTCCCGCCGGGACAGGGGAATCAGCCCCAGCATTTT | NA | TRBV12-5 | TRBD1 | TRBJ1-5
CAIRDSANTEAFF | TGTGCCATCAGGGACAGCGCGAACACTGAAGCTTTCTTT | once | TRBV10-3 | NA | TRBJ1-1
CASSDFRGHGYTF | TGTGCCAGCAGTGACTTCAGGGGCCATGGCTACACCTTC | NA | TRBV6-1 | NA | TRBJ1-2
CAFQGAVNGKLFF | TGTGCCTTCCAAGGGGCCGTAAACGGAAAACTGTTTTTT | NA | TRBV30 | NA | TRBJ1-4
CASSPRTWHSGNTIYF | TGTGCCAGCAGCCCTCGGACGTGGCACTCTGGAAACACCATATATTTT | NA | TRBV28 | NA | TRBJ1-3
CASSLGGLAKDTQYF | TGTGCCAGCAGCTTAGGGGGACTAGCAAAAGATACGCAGTATTTT | NA | TRBV7-9 | TRBD2 | TRBJ2-3
CAWSVNSEGYTF | TGTGCCTGGAGTGTAAACTCGGAGGGCTACACCTTC | NA | TRBV30 | NA | TRBJ1-2
CASRGADTGTEAFF | TGTGCCAGCAGAGGAGCGGACACGGGGACTGAAGCTTTCTTT | NA | TRBV28 | NA | TRBJ1-1
CASLFGGQTNYGYTF | TGTGCCAGCTTGTTTGGCGGCCAGACTAACTATGGCTACACCTTC | NA | TRBV28 | NA | TRBJ1-2
CASSPRVGGAGELFF | TGTGCCAGCAGCCCCAGGGTGGGCGGCGCCGGGGAGCTGTTTTTT | NA | TRBV7-4 | NA | TRBJ2-2
CASSAEGGTRGSYEQYF | TGTGCCAGCAGCGCGGAGGGAGGGACTAGGGGCTCCTACGAGCAGTACTTC | NA | TRBV9 | TRBD2 | TRBJ2-7
CAWSGNYEQYF | TGTGCCTGGAGTGGAAATTACGAGCAGTACTTC | NA | TRBV30 | NA | TRBJ2-7
CAWSPTSETQYF | TGTGCCTGGAGTCCGACCTCGGAGACCCAGTACTTC | NA | TRBV30 | NA | TRBJ2-5
CAWSVTNYGYTF | TGTGCCTGGAGTGTAACCAACTATGGCTACACCTTC | NA | TRBV30 | NA | TRBJ1-2
CASSPRQGISVPVNYGYTF | TGTGCCAGCAGCCCCCGACAGGGGATCTCCGTCCCCGTCAACTATGGCTACACCTTC | NA | TRBV7-3 | TRBD1 | TRBJ1-2
CASRLGTNTYEQYF | TGCGCCAGCAGGCTTGGGACTAATACCTACGAGCAGTACTTC | NA | TRBV10-2 | TRBD2 | TRBJ2-7
CASSKGLPPAHYEQYF | TGTGCCAGCAGCAAGGGACTCCCACCAGCACATTACGAGCAGTACTTC | once | TRBV5-5 | NA | TRBJ2-7
CASRPQGTPHLRFF | TGTGCCAGCAGACCGCAGGGGACCCCTCATTTGCGGTTCTTC | NA | TRBV25-1 | NA | TRBJ2-1
CASSLAGTTSPDTQYF | TGCGCCAGCAGCTTAGCCGGGACCACCTCCCCAGATACGCAGTATTTT | NA | TRBV5-1 | NA | TRBJ2-3
CASQGTSGNSYEQYF | TGTGCCAGCCAGGGGACTAGCGGGAACTCCTACGAGCAGTACTTC | once | TRBV28 | TRBD2 | TRBJ2-7
CASSIDLGLDTEAFF | TGTGCCAGTAGTATAGATCTCGGTTTGGACACTGAAGCTTTCTTT | NA | TRBV19 | NA | TRBJ1-1
CASDGGAKNIQYF | TGTGCCAGCGACGGGGGAGCCAAAAACATTCAGTACTTC | NA | TRBV28 | NA | TRBJ2-4
CASSGAETQYF | TGTGCCAGCAGTGGCGCTGAGACCCAGTACTTC | NA | TRBV6-6 | NA | TRBJ2-5
CASSWGRGRNNEQFF | TGTGCCAGCAGTTGGGGTAGGGGTCGAAACAATGAGCAGTTCTTC | few | TRBV6-5 | NA | TRBJ2-1
CASNTQGARYNEQFF | TGTGCCAGCAACACTCAGGGGGCACGCTACAATGAGCAGTTCTTC | once | TRBV28 | TRBD1 | TRBJ2-1
CASSKELPSGIVSGTQYF | TGTGCCAGCAGCAAAGAATTACCTAGCGGGATTGTTAGTGGTACGCAGTATTTT | NA | TRBV21-1 | NA | TRBJ2-3
CASSLNDRSTEAFF | TGTGCCAGCTCGCTAAACGACAGGAGCACTGAAGCTTTCTTT | NA | TRBV18 | NA | TRBJ1-1
CASSLQWPGRTYEQYF | TGCGCCAGCAGCCTCCAGTGGCCGGGCCGTACCTACGAGCAGTACTTC | NA | TRBV5-1 | NA | TRBJ2-7
CASRLALTGELFF | TGTGCCAGCAGACTAGCACTCACCGGGGAGCTGTTTTTT | NA | TRBV6-1 | NA | TRBJ2-2
CASSKGLASGADTQYF | TGTGCCAGCAGCAAAGGACTAGCTAGCGGGGCAGATACGCAGTATTTT | few | TRBV11-2 | TRBD2 | TRBJ2-3
CASSLTGNQPQHF | TGTGCCAGCAGCTTAACCGGCAATCAGCCCCAGCATTTT | NA | TRBV7-3 | NA | TRBJ1-5
CASSRDRGKYEQYF | TGCGCCAGCAGCCGGGACAGGGGGAAGTACGAGCAGTACTTC | NA | TRBV4-1 | TRBD1 | TRBJ2-7
CASSQAGGQRETQYF | TGTGCCAGCAGCCAAGCCGGGGGGCAACGGGAGACCCAGTACTTC | NA | TRBV4-2 | NA | TRBJ2-5
CASSATGVVSTEAFF | TGTGCCAGCAGCGCCACAGGGGTTGTCTCTACTGAAGCTTTCTTT | NA | TRBV9 | TRBD1 | TRBJ1-1
CASSPSRQGTETQYF | TGTGCCAGCTCACCCTCTCGACAGGGGACAGAGACCCAGTACTTC | NA | TRBV18 | TRBD1 | TRBJ2-5
CASSLAFPLNWPHHIF | TGTGCCAGCAGCTTGGCATTCCCTCTCAATTGGCCACACCATATATTT | NA | TRBV5-5 | NA | TRBJ1-3
CASSPGGAGDGYTF | TGTGCCAGCTCACCAGGGGGGGCCGGAGATGGCTACACCTTC | NA | TRBV18 | NA | TRBJ1-2
CASSLEAGGTGNTIYF | TGTGCCAGCAGCTTAGAGGCAGGGGGTACTGGAAACACCATATATTTT | NA | TRBV7-2 | TRBD1 | TRBJ1-3
CASSPTLSGSQNEQYF | TGTGCCAGCAGCCCAACCCTAAGCGGGAGTCAGAATGAGCAGTACTTC | NA | TRBV7-6 | TRBD2 | TRBJ2-7
CASSFFDSQETQYF | TGCGCCAGCAGCTTCTTCGACAGCCAAGAGACCCAGTACTTC | NA | TRBV5-1 | NA | TRBJ2-5
CASSTELVTEQFF | TGCGCCAGCAGCACAGAACTAGTCACCGAGCAGTTCTTC | NA | TRBV4-3 | NA | TRBJ2-1